The source of this TCR beta chain is a study of T-cell memory formation after mild COVID-19. Study-level findings and limits: Largely, contracting CD4+ clones fell within CM and EM, and contracting CD8+ clones within EMRA.

About this clonotype itself: The antigen remains undetermined.

In TCRdb, the 5' RACE reads were re-called with MiXCR into one record per CDR3 protein. Altogether around 320,000 distinct CDR3 sequences are present, under 30% being singletons, with the ten largest covering about 13%. The sample comprised PBMCs or a T cell subset sorted from them (not recorded which). The sequence was collected from an adult woman who had mild COVID-19 (a few samples of this study predate the infection). Cell type and time point are not known.

The CDR3 loop reads CASSSQGGGGSYEQYF. In DNA form, the CDR3 reads TGTGCCAGCAGCTCCCAGGGCGGAGGCGGCTCCTACGAGCAGTACTTC. The genes are TRBV11-2 and TRBJ2-7; D assignment may be TRBD1 or TRBD2 (5 bases each). Germline CDR1 is SGHAT and CDR2 is FQNNGV. Deletions cut 4 bases from V and 0 bases from J, with 16 bases between. The CDR3 has 16 amino acids.